These 19 T cell receptor beta chains share one sample of origin, sequenced in a study of tissue T cells after allogeneic stem cell transplantation. Sequencing used immunoSEQ multiplex PCR; TCRdb keeps in-frame clones, though not all of them. Altogether approximately 45,000 clones are present, around 66% being singletons, with the ten largest covering around 0.52%. Sequenced: sorted cells pooled from one or two spleens. These receptors all stem from a pool of C57BL/6 mice in good health.

Remarks on this clone: Any gene name here is a mouse gene name. The read finishes 1 residue shy of the CDR3 end, and the germline J gene is used to complete it. This sequence joins TRBV1 and TRBJ1-5, with TRBD1 matching 9 bases. Germline CDR1 is NSQYPW and CDR2 is LRSPGD (reference sequence). With V trimmed by 4 bases and J by 3 bases, 1 base remained unmatched. This CDR3 has 14 residues. The sequenced CDR3 bases are TGCACCTGCAGTGAGACAGGGGGCAACCAGGCTCCGCTT. Translated: CTCSETGGNQAPL. The full CDR3 is CTCSETGGNQAPLF.

Regarding this clone: Gene names refer to mouse genes. The read finishes 1 residue shy of the CDR3 end, and the germline J gene is used to complete it. This chain joins TRBV2 and TRBJ2-5; the match to TRBD2 covers 8 bases. Trimming removed 4 bases from V and 2 bases from J; junction bases left unmatched: 5. Looked up from germline, CDR1 is LGHNA and CDR2 is YSYQKL. CDR3 length: 15 residues. The sequenced part of the CDR3 DNA is TGTGCCAGCAGCCCCGGGGGGGCGAGCCAAGACACCCAGTAC. It translates to CASSPGGASQDTQY. The whole CDR3 reads CASSPGGASQDTQYF.

Comments on this clone: Genes here carry mouse names. The read is 1 residue too short to cover the CDR3 end, so that end is filled in from the germline J gene. V usage is TRBV1 and J usage is TRBJ1-1; D perhaps matches TRBD1 (5 bases). CDR1 and CDR2 from the germline V gene are NSQYPW and LRSPGD (reference sequence). V was clipped by 2 bases and J by 3 bases, with 7 bases between them. This CDR3 spans 13 amino acids. CDR3 residues: CTCSAQGDTEVFF. The sequenced part of the CDR3 DNA is TGCACCTGCAGTGCACAGGGAGACACAGAAGTCTTC. The whole variable domain, remainder taken from reference TRBV1 and TRBJ1-1, is VTLLEQNPRWRLVPRGQAVNLRCILKNSQYPWMSWYQQDLQKQLQWLFTLRSPGDKEVKSLPGADYLATRVTDTELRLQVANMSQGRTLYCTCSAQGDTEVFFGKGTRLTVV.

Worth noting for this clone: Mouse gene names and germline throughout. The read ends 1 residue shy of where the CDR3 ends; the end is completed using the germline J gene. The V and J genes are TRBV13-2 and TRBJ2-7; D ambiguous. The CDR3 covers 11 residues. V dropped 3 bases and J dropped 6 bases, with 7 bases sitting between them. Germline lookup yields CDR1 NNHNN and CDR2 SYGAGS (reference sequence). This CDR3 is CASGGKVEQYF. The covered CDR3 bases are TGTGCCAGCGGTGGGAAGGTTGAACAGTAC.

Of note for this clone: Genes here carry mouse names. The CDR3 goes on 1 residue after the read ends, and that part is filled in from the germline J gene. This rearrangement joins TRBV31 to TRBJ1-2; 8 nucleotides line up with TRBD1. CDR1 and CDR2 from the germline V gene are GKSSPN and SITVG. This CDR3 region has 14 residues. J lost 1 base, V lost 1 base, and 2 bases had no gene match. The CDR3 protein is CAWSQGTGNSDYTF. The covered CDR3 bases are TGTGCCTGGAGTCAAGGGACAGGAAACTCCGACTACACC. Looking up the rest from reference TRBV31 and TRBJ1-2 gives the full variable domain: AQTIHQWPVAEIKAVGSPLSLGCTIKGKSSPNLYWYWQATGGTLQQLFYSITVGQVESVVQLNLSASRPKDDQFILSTEKLLLSHSGFYLCAWSQGTGNSDYTFGSGTRLLVI.

This clone occurred once. Gene labels here are mouse ones. The read gets to within 1 residue of the CDR3 end, and the germline J gene fills in the rest. V gene TRBV2 combines with J gene TRBJ1-6; 9 nucleotides align to TRBD1. TRBJ1-6 is an ORF; its function is uncertain. The CDR3 length is 15 residues. V lost 0 bases and J lost 6; bases outside the gene matches: 0. Germline V gene lookup returns CDR1 LGHNA and CDR2 YSYQKL. CDR3 DNA (partial): TGTGCCAGCAGCCAAGAGACAGGGGGTAATTCGCCCCTCTAC. This gives the protein CASSQETGGNSPLY. From start to end, the CDR3 is CASSQETGGNSPLYF.

A remark on this clone: Germline and genes: mouse. The DNA ends 1 residue before the CDR3 does, and the rest of the CDR3 is filled in from the germline J gene. Additional DNA sequences in this sample encode the identical CDR3. The V gene is TRBV3, the J gene TRBJ1-3, with no clear D. The V end was cut by 1 base, the J end by 0 bases, with 7 bases between. This CDR3 is 15 amino acids long. Germline V lookup: CDR1 SNHLY, CDR2 FYNGKV (reference sequence). The CDR3 spells CASSLVGNSGNTLYF. Incomplete CDR3 DNA: TGTGCCAGCAGCTTAGTGGGTAATTCTGGAAATACGCTCTAT. The whole variable domain, remainder taken from reference TRBV3 and TRBJ1-3, is GPKVLQIPSHQIIDMGQMVTLNCDPVSNHLYFYWYKQILGQQMEFLVNFYNGKVMEKSKLFKDQFSVERPDGSYFTLKIQPTALEDSAVYFCASSLVGNSGNTLYFGEGSRLIVV.

A word on this clone: Gene names and germline match the mouse. The observed sequence ends 1 residue before the CDR3 terminus, with the missing tail filled in from the germline J gene. The chain couples TRBV1 to TRBJ1-2; 7 positions match TRBD1. V shed 0 bases and J 0 bases; nucleotides not matched to a gene: 1. The CDR3 has 15 residues. CDR1 and CDR2 from the germline V gene are NSQYPW and LRSPGD (reference sequence). The chain's CDR3 is CTCSADQGANSDYTF. The part of the CDR3 DNA that was read is TGCACCTGCAGTGCAGACCAGGGGGCAAACTCCGACTACACC.

Note on this clone: Genes and germline are mouse. Read data end 1 residue before the CDR3 end; the end is taken from the germline J gene. The gene calls are TRBV3 and TRBJ2-7, with 12 bases that match TRBD1. The CDR3 runs 15 residues. V gave up 5 bases and J gave up 4 bases; unmatched junction bases: 6. Per germline, CDR1 SNHLY and CDR2 FYNGKV (reference sequence). Partial CDR3 DNA: TGTGCCAGCAGCCGAGAGGGACAGGGGGCGTATGAACAGTAC. Protein sequence: CASSREGQGAYEQY. The CDR3 reads in full as CASSREGQGAYEQYF.

To note about this clone: Genes and germline come from the mouse. With the read ending 1 residue before the CDR3 end, the germline J gene is used to fill in that end. This rearrangement joins TRBV14 to TRBJ2-7, with D perhaps TRBD1 (7 bases). Germline CDR1 is SGHDT and CDR2 is FRDEAV. The CDR3 has 13 amino acids. V lost 3 bases and J 7 bases, leaving 14 bases between the germline ends. CDR3 DNA, as far as it was read: TGTGCCAGCAGTTCTGGTAGGGGGCGGGAACAGTAC. Translating gives CASSSGRGREQY. The whole CDR3 protein is CASSSGRGREQYF.

Comment on this clone: At one of its ends the junction is not consistent with the germline gene, which may arise from a read error. Gene names follow the mouse nomenclature. Read sequence stops 1 residue before the CDR3 end, and the germline J gene provides the missing end. The J gene is TRBJ2-1, the V gene TRBV20, with D possibly being TRBD1 (6 bases). Germline V gene lookup returns CDR1 GFQATS and CDR2 STVNSAI. The length of the CDR3 is 12 residues. Partial CDR3 DNA: TGTGGTGCCAGGGACATCTATGCTGAGCAGTTC. Protein sequence: CGARDIYAEQF. The complete CDR3 sequence is CGARDIYAEQFF. Based on the CDR3 plus reference TRBV20 and TRBJ2-1, the full variable domain is GALVYQYPRRTICKSGTSMRMECQAVGFQATSVAWYRQSPQKTFELIALSTVNSAIKYEQNFTQEKFPISHPNLSFSSMTVLNAYLEDRGLYLCGARDIYAEQFFGPGTRLTVL.

The table lists this clone with a few counts. Gene names are the mouse ones. The read comes to an end 1 residue before the CDR3 does, leaving the germline J gene to fill in the end. The chain is built from TRBV20 and TRBJ2-7; a possible D gene is TRBD1 (6 bases). Trimming left V 0 bases short and J 5 bases short, with 8 bases between. CDR3 length equals 12 residues. Germline lookup yields CDR1 GFQATS and CDR2 STVNSAI. This CDR3 reads CGARESGDEQYF. CDR3 bases read: TGTGGTGCTAGGGAGTCAGGGGATGAACAGTAC.

As concerns this clone: The gene names here belong to mouse. The read terminates 1 residue ahead of where the CDR3 ends, so the germline J gene completes it. The V and J genes are TRBV2 and TRBJ1-2; possibly TRBD1 for D (6 bases). The CDR3 is 14 residues long. Germline CDR1 is LGHNA and CDR2 is YSYQKL. Trimming removed 3 bases at V and 0 bases at J, with 8 bases between. The covered CDR3 bases are TGTGCCAGCAGCCAGGGGACACCAAACTCCGACTACACC. It translates to CASSQGTPNSDYT. The full CDR3 reads CASSQGTPNSDYTF.

Concerning this clone: Germline and genes: mouse. The read ends 1 residue early relative to the CDR3; the germline J gene fills the gap. The chain recombines TRBV19 with TRBJ2-5; 9 bases match TRBD2. The CDR3 length is 14 residues. J lost 5 bases, V lost 6 bases, and 7 bases had no gene match. Germline V lookup: CDR1 FNHDT, CDR2 SITEND (reference sequence). The part of the CDR3 DNA that was read is TGTGCCAGCAACCCACTGGGGGGTGGAGACACCCAGTAC. It specifies CASNPLGGGDTQY. The whole CDR3 protein reads CASNPLGGGDTQYF.

As for this clone: The genes are named according to mouse. The missing CDR3 end, 1 residue past where the read stops, is filled in from the germline J gene. V is TRBV2 and J is TRBJ2-5; D is perhaps TRBD1 (6 bases). The V gene lost 5 bases and the J gene lost 1 base, with 10 bases spanning the gap. This CDR3 is 14 amino acids long. In germline, CDR1 is LGHNA, CDR2 YSYQKL. CDR3 DNA, as far as it was read: TGTGCCAGCAGCTCCGGGACATACCAAGACACCCAGTAC. Protein sequence: CASSSGTYQDTQY. The complete CDR3 sequence is CASSSGTYQDTQYF.

This clone has a handful of counts. The germline and genes are mouse ones. The missing CDR3 end, 1 residue past where the read stops, is filled in from the germline J gene. This sample also contains other DNA sequences that code for the same CDR3. The rearrangement uses TRBV15 and TRBJ2-7, with D perhaps matching TRBD1 (5 bases). V was cut by 5 bases and J by 4 bases, with 9 bases left in between. This CDR3 spans 12 amino acids. The V gene's germline CDR1 is SGHND and CDR2 FRSKSL. The CDR3 spells CASSLGQYEQYF. The DNA read from the CDR3 is TGTGCCAGCAGTCTCGGACAATATGAACAGTAC.

Remarks on this clone: The genes are named according to mouse. The CDR3 goes on 1 residue after the read ends, and that part is filled in from the germline J gene. The chain carries TRBV2 and TRBJ2-1; D may be TRBD2 (5 bases). Trimming removed 4 bases at V and 1 base at J, with 11 bases between. Germline V gene data show CDR1 as LGHNA and CDR2 as YSYQKL. The CDR3 extends over 15 amino acids. The sequenced part of the CDR3 DNA is TGTGCCAGCAGCCTCTCACTGGTGAACTATGCTGAGCAGTTC. Its translation is CASSLSLVNYAEQF. The CDR3 in its entirety is CASSLSLVNYAEQFF.

In the case of this clone: Genes and germline are mouse. Read data end 1 residue before the CDR3 end; the end is taken from the germline J gene. This rearrangement joins TRBV5 to TRBJ2-1; possible D gene TRBD2, 6 bases. Looked up from germline, CDR1 is LGHNA and CDR2 is YNLKQL (reference sequence). The CDR3 extends over 15 amino acids. V lost 0 bases, J lost 1 base, and 7 bases lay in between. The CDR3 loop reads CASSQEWGNYAEQFF. The sequenced part of the CDR3 DNA is TGTGCCAGCAGCCAAGAATGGGGGAACTATGCTGAGCAGTTC.

Details on this clone: Mouse gene names apply. The read finishes 1 residue shy of the CDR3 end, and the germline J gene is used to complete it. V usage is TRBV5 and J usage is TRBJ2-7, with D possibly TRBD2 on 7 matching bases. The length of the CDR3 is 13 residues. V was pared by 1 base and J by 7 bases, with 11 bases between. Per germline, CDR1 LGHNA and CDR2 YNLKQL (reference sequence). CDR3 sequence: CASSQGGAREQYF. The CDR3 bases that were read are TGTGCCAGCAGCCAAGGGGGGGCGCGCGAACAGTAC.